Sequencing of this T cell receptor beta chain was carried out in a study of blood T cell repertoires in COVID-19. Here immunoSEQ multiplex PCR was the method, and the copy in TCRdb shows in-frame clones only, minus some. The sample includes some 97,000 clones, 80% to 90% of them seen just once. V was clipped by 3 bases and J by 10 bases; unmatched bases: 11. CDR3 length: 16 amino acids. CDR1 SGHKS and CDR2 YYEKEE come from the germline V gene (reference sequence). What was sequenced was PBMCs or T cells enriched from blood (not recorded which). The TCR was taken from a woman aged 50 to 60 who had recovered from COVID-19. The V call is TRBV5-5, the J call TRBJ2-1; 12 bases agree with TRBD2. CDR3 in amino acids: CASSSIALAGGGEQFF. The DNA for the CDR3 is TGTGCCAGCAGCTCAATCGCACTAGCGGGAGGTGGGGAGCAGTTCTTC.